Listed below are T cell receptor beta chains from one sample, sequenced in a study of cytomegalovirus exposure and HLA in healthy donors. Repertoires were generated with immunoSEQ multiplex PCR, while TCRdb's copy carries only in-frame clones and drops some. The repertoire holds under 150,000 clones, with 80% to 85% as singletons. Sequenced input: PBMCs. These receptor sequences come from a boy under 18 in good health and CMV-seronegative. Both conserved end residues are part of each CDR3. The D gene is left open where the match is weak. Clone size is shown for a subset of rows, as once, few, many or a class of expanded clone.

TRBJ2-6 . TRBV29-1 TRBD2 CSVSGGVFGANVLTF TGCAGCGTCAGCGGGGGGGTTTTTGGGGCCAACGTCCTGACTTTC
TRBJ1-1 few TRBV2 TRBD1 CASRRTQGPGNTEAFF TGTGCCAGCAGGCGTACACAGGGGCCGGGGAACACTGAAGCTTTCTTT
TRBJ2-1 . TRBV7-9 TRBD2 CASSSVDYGREGNEQFF TGTGCCAGCAGCTCGGTAGATTACGGACGGGAGGGGAATGAGCAGTTCTTC
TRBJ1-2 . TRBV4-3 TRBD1 CASSHRTGGNYGYTF TGCGCCAGCAGCCATAGGACAGGGGGTAACTATGGCTACACCTTC
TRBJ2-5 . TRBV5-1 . CASTIRMAGQETQYF TGCGCCAGCACCATAAGGATGGCGGGCCAAGAGACCCAGTACTTC
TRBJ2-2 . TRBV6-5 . CASSSQGQNTGELFF TGTGCCAGCAGTTCCCAGGGTCAGAACACCGGGGAGCTGTTTTTT
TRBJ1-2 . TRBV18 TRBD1 CASSPPSADRGYGYTF TGTGCCAGCTCACCCCCCAGCGCCGACAGGGGCTATGGCTACACCTTC
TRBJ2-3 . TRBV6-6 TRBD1 CASSTYRGQGDTQYF TGTGCCAGCAGTACCTACAGGGGGCAAGGAGATACGCAGTATTTT
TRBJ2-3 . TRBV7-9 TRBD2 CASSRILTKRDGDTQYF TGTGCCAGCAGCCGAATCCTAACCAAGCGGGACGGGGATACGCAGTATTTT
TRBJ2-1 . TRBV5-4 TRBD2 CASGEIAGSYNEQFF TGTGCCAGTGGGGAGATAGCGGGCTCCTACAATGAGCAGTTCTTC
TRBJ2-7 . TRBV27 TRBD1 CASSSNRGEDYEQYF TGTGCCAGCAGTTCCAACAGGGGTGAAGACTACGAGCAGTACTTC
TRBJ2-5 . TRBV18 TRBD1 CASSPWGQKETQYF TGTGCCAGCTCACCATGGGGACAGAAAGAGACCCAGTACTTC
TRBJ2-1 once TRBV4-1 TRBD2 CASSQLFGRAFNEQFF TGCGCCAGCAGCCAATTATTCGGGAGGGCCTTCAATGAGCAGTTCTTC
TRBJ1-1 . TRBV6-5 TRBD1 CASSYAPGGTEAFF TGTGCCAGCAGTTACGCCCCAGGGGGCACTGAAGCTTTCTTT
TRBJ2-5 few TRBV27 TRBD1 CASSWTGSMETQYF TGTGCCAGCAGTTGGACAGGGTCGATGGAGACCCAGTACTTC
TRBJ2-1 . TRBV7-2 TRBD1 CASSPGQGPFSYNEQFF TGTGCCAGCAGCCCCGGACAGGGACCCTTCTCCTACAATGAGCAGTTCTTC
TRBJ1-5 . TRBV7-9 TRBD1 CASSLTGGGQPQHF TGTGCCAGCAGCTTAACAGGGGGCGGTCAGCCCCAGCATTTT
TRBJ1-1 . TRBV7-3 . CASSEQGRGNTEAFF TGTGCCAGCAGCGAACAGGGTAGAGGGAACACTGAAGCTTTCTTT
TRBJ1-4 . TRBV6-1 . CASSVERVEKLFF TGTGCCAGCAGTGTCGAGAGAGTTGAAAAACTGTTTTTT
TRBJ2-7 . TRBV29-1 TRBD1 CSVRTGSYEQYF TGCAGCGTTCGGACAGGGTCCTACGAGCAGTACTTC
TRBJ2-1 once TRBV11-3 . CASSLNGGGGEQFF TGTGCCAGCAGCTTAAATGGGGGAGGAGGTGAGCAGTTCTTC
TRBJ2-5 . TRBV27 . CASSPLLQETQYF TGTGCCAGCAGCCCTTTACTACAAGAGACCCAGTACTTC
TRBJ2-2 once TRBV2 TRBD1 CASSGQAGELFF TGTGCCAGCAGCGGACAGGCCGGGGAGCTGTTTTTT
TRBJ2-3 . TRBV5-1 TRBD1 CASSWTGSTDTQYF TGCGCCAGCAGCTGGACAGGGAGCACAGATACGCAGTATTTT
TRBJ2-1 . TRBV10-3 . CAISGSITIGSYNEQFF TGTGCCATCAGCGGTAGCATTACGATTGGGTCCTACAATGAGCAGTTCTTC
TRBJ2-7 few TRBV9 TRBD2 CASSVEKGGRAYEQYF TGTGCCAGCAGCGTGGAGAAGGGCGGGAGGGCCTACGAGCAGTACTTC
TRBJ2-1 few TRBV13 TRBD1 CASSLAGTGGEQFF TGTGCCAGCAGCTTAGCCGGGACAGGAGGCGAGCAGTTCTTC
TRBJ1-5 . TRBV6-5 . CASSYGANQPQHF TGTGCCAGCAGTTACGGAGCCAATCAGCCCCAGCATTTT
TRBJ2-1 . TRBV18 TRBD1 CASSLGTGDSEQFF TGTGCCAGCTCACTCGGGACAGGGGACAGTGAGCAGTTCTTC
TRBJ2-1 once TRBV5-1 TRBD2 CASSPGLAGVNEQFF TGCGCCAGCAGCCCGGGACTAGCGGGGGTTAATGAGCAGTTCTTC
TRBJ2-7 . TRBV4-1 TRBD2 CASGGGRDEQYF TGCGCCAGCGGCGGGGGGAGGGACGAGCAGTACTTC
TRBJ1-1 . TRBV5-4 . CASSLVRLEVNTEAFF TGTGCCAGCAGCTTGGTACGGCTAGAGGTGAACACTGAAGCTTTCTTT
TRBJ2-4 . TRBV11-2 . CASSLDRAHIQYF TGTGCCAGCAGCTTAGACAGGGCCCACATTCAGTACTTC
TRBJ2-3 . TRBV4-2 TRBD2 CASSQGTSADTQYF TGTGCCAGCAGCCAAGGGACTAGCGCTGATACGCAGTATTTT